The 20 T cell receptor beta chains reported below all come from one sample, sequenced in a study of cytomegalovirus exposure and HLA in healthy donors. Primers included in the PCR were 60 Vbeta and 13 Jbeta primers. The data were produced by immunoSEQ multiplex PCR, yet TCRdb's version contains in-frame clones alone and is incomplete. The repertoire holds some 170,000 clones, with approximately 80% as singletons. Sequencing was performed on PBMCs. These receptor sequences come from a man aged 35 to 55 in good health and CMV-seronegative.

This chain connects TRBV28 to TRBJ2-7, with TRBD1 matching over 12 bases. Germline V gives CDR1 MDHEN, CDR2 SYDVKM. The CDR3 covers 13 residues. J was trimmed by 6 bases and V by 9 bases; bases with no gene match: 6. CDR3 sequence (DNA): TGTGCCAGTAAGGGACAGGGGGCGCGCGAGCAGTACTTC. Translation: CASKGQGAREQYF.

The gene calls are TRBV5-1 and TRBJ2-5, with TRBD1 matching over 7 bases. The DNA end favors TRBJ2-7, so the J call may be wrong. The CDR3 spans 13 residues. Germline CDR1 SGHRS, CDR2 YFSETQ. CDR3: CASSSQGFNEQYF. DNA for the CDR3: TGCGCCAGCAGCTCACAGGGGTTCAACGAGCAGTACTTC.

This clone was observed a few times. This sequence joins TRBV7-9 and TRBJ2-5; perhaps TRBD1 as D (6 bases). The last part of the DNA fits TRBJ2-7 better; the J call may be wrong. CDR1 is SEHNR, CDR2 FQNEAQ, per germline (reference sequence). This CDR3 has 16 residues. CDR3 in DNA: TGTGCCAGCAGCTTATCAGGAGGACAGATCTTTTACGAGCAGTACTTC. Protein product: CASSLSGGQIFYEQYF.

The rearrangement links TRBV6-1 to TRBJ1-5; 10 bases map to TRBD1. The germline CDR1 and CDR2 sequences are MNHNS and SASEGT. V dropped 6 bases and J dropped 7; count of bases not matched to a gene: 6. CDR3 length: 14 amino acids. CDR3 nucleotides: TGTGCCAGCAGAGGGACAGGGGCAGGGCAGCCCCAGCATTTT. This sequence encodes CASRGTGAGQPQHF.

This sequence joins TRBV30 and TRBJ2-1; 9 nucleotides line up with TRBD2. The CDR3 is 15 residues long. The trim removed 3 bases at V and 0 bases at J, leaving 3 bases unmatched. Germline CDR1 is GTSNPN and CDR2 is SVGIG (reference sequence). The CDR3 protein is CAWRGRGGSYNEQFF. CDR3 nucleotides: TGTGCCTGGAGAGGGCGGGGGGGCTCCTACAATGAGCAGTTCTTC.

The chain has TRBV28 and TRBJ2-5; 10 positions match TRBD1. The germline CDR1 and CDR2 sequences are MDHEN and SYDVKM. The junction had 3 bases not matched to a gene; V was cut back by 5 bases and J by 3 bases. The CDR3 extends over 14 amino acids. The CDR3 here is CASSLGTGEETQYF. DNA for the CDR3: TGTGCCAGCAGTCTCGGGACAGGGGAAGAGACCCAGTACTTC.

CDR3 residues: CASSISGQGANEQFF. The CDR3 DNA is TGCGCCAGCAGCATATCGGGACAGGGGGCGAATGAGCAGTTCTTC. This chain joins TRBV5-1 and TRBJ2-1; 12 nucleotides agree with TRBD1. Per the germline V gene, CDR1 is SGHRS and CDR2 is YFSETQ. The CDR3 totals 15 residues. V lost 4 bases, J lost 7 bases, and 6 bases stayed unmatched.

V usage is TRBV7-3 and J usage is TRBJ1-1; the match to TRBD1 covers 7 bases. After removal of 6 bases from V and 0 bases from J, the junction contained 4 bases not matched to a gene. CDR3 length equals 14 residues. Germline loops: CDR1 SGHTA, CDR2 FQGTGA. The CDR3 loop is CASSQGEVNTEAFF. The CDR3 DNA reads TGTGCCAGCAGTCAGGGGGAGGTGAACACTGAAGCTTTCTTT. The whole variable domain, remainder taken from reference TRBV7-3 and TRBJ1-1, is GAGVSQTPSNKVTEKGKYVELRCDPISGHTALYWYRQSLGQGPEFLIYFQGTGAADDSGLPNDRFFAVRPEGSVSTLKIQRTERGDSAVYLCASSQGEVNTEAFFGQGTRLTVV.

The rearrangement joins TRBV7-2 to TRBJ2-5; 9 bases line up with TRBD1. In germline, CDR1 is SGHTA, CDR2 FQGNSA. There are 15 residues in the CDR3. Trimming cost V 5 bases and J 5 bases; bases outside gene matches: 9. The CDR3 sequence: CASSPGTGPGETQYF. In DNA form, the CDR3 reads TGTGCCAGCAGCCCCGGGACAGGGCCCGGTGAGACCCAGTACTTC.

This clone appeared a single time. The chain combines TRBV28 with TRBJ1-1; TRBD1 aligns across 7 bases. The CDR3 extends over 16 amino acids. Germline CDR1 and CDR2: MDHEN and SYDVKM. Trimming removed 4 bases from V and 2 bases from J; junction bases left unmatched: 10. CDR3 protein: CASSYLDRARNTEAFF. The CDR3, as DNA: TGTGCCAGCAGTTACCTCGACAGGGCAAGAAACACTGAAGCTTTCTTT.

The chain couples TRBV27 to TRBJ1-1; 11 positions agree with TRBD1. The V segment lost 3 bases and the J segment 9 bases; nucleotides outside the gene matches: 6. This CDR3 is built from 14 residues. CDR1 is MNHEY and CDR2 is SMNVEV in the germline V gene (reference sequence). The CDR3 here is CASSLVGQGAKAFF. CDR3 nucleotides: TGTGCCAGCAGTTTGGTAGGACAGGGGGCGAAAGCTTTCTTT.

Turning to this clone: The junction does not match germline at one end; this may be a read error. This chain joins TRBV5-4 and TRBJ2-2, with 7 bases that match TRBD2. This CDR3 comprises 14 residues. Germline CDR1 is SGHNT and CDR2 is YYREEE (reference sequence). The CDR3 is CASRLGGDTGELFF. CDR3 nucleotide sequence: TGTGCCAGCAGGTTGGGGGGGGACACCGGGGAGCTGTTTTTT.

The chain carries TRBV25-1 and TRBJ2-2; 9 positions match TRBD1. Losses at the gene ends were 8 bases for V and 5 bases for J; bases not matched to a gene: 9. Germline lookup yields CDR1 MGHDK and CDR2 SYGVNS. The CDR3 has 15 amino acids. The CDR3 DNA sequence: TGTGCCAGCCCGGACAGGGGTACGGGTACCGGGGAGCTGTTTTTT. Its translation is CASPDRGTGTGELFF. Supplemented by reference TRBV25-1 and TRBJ2-2, the full variable domain reads EADIYQTPRYLVIGTGKKITLECSQTMGHDKMYWYQQDPGMELHLIHYSYGVNSTEKGDLSSESTVSRIRTEHFPLTLESARPSHTSQYLCASPDRGTGTGELFFGEGSRLTVL.

This clone showed up just once. The chain recombines TRBV4-2 with TRBJ2-7, with 10 bases matching TRBD2. The CDR3 covers 15 residues. Germline CDR1 is LGHNA and CDR2 is YNFKEQ. V shed 0 bases and J 4 bases; nucleotides not matched to a gene: 3. The CDR3 here is CASSQESSGSYEQYF. DNA of the CDR3: TGTGCCAGCAGCCAAGAATCTAGCGGGAGTTACGAGCAGTACTTC.

This clone was seen just once. CDR3 sequence (DNA): TGTGCCAGCGCCCTCGGGAACACTGAAGCTTTCTTT. Translating gives CASALGNTEAFF. J is TRBJ1-1 and V is TRBV28; D remains ambiguous. V lost 8 bases, J lost 1 base, and 8 bases lay in between. The CDR3 runs to 12 residues. The germline V gene encodes CDR1 MDHEN and CDR2 SYDVKM.

This clone was seen a few times. This chain joins TRBV18 and TRBJ1-1; D unresolved. The germline gives CDR1 KGHSH, CDR2 LQKENI. This CDR3 comprises 15 residues. V shed 4 bases and J shed 1 base, with 13 bases lying between them. The CDR3 loop is CASSLWGVRNTEAFF. Written as DNA, the CDR3 is TGTGCCAGCTCACTCTGGGGAGTCCGGAACACTGAAGCTTTCTTT.

This sequence joins TRBV7-2 and TRBJ2-1, with a tentative D call TRBD1 (6 bases). Trimming left V 3 bases short and J 7 bases short, with 16 bases between. Per the germline V gene, CDR1 is SGHTA and CDR2 is FQGNSA. This CDR3 has 15 amino acids. The CDR3 sequence is CASSLSTGTKNEQFF. DNA of the CDR3: TGTGCCAGCAGCTTGAGTACAGGGACGAAAAATGAGCAGTTCTTC.

This clone was seen more than once but under ten times. This chain uses TRBV7-8 with TRBJ2-5; possibly TRBD2 for D (6 bases). The J call may be mistaken, given a closer DNA end match to TRBJ2-7. Germline-derived CDR1 and CDR2 are SGHVS and FQNEAQ. The CDR3 is made up of 16 amino acids. The CDR3 nucleotides read TGTGCCAGCAGCTTAGTGTCGTCCGGGGGTCCCTACGAGCAGTACTTC. Translation gives CASSLVSSGGPYEQYF.

The chain couples TRBV5-1 to TRBJ1-5, with a possible D match to TRBD1 (6 bases). The CDR3 is 14 amino acids. The germline V and J ends were trimmed by 7 bases and 5 bases, with 16 bases remaining between them. Germline CDR1 and CDR2: SGHRS and YFSETQ. CDR3 DNA sequence: TGCGCCAGCTCCCCACAGGGTTCTGATCAGCCCCAGCATTTT. It yields the protein CASSPQGSDQPQHF.

The chain combines TRBV2 with TRBJ1-1, with D tentatively TRBD1 (5 bases). The germline V gene has CDR1 SNHLY and CDR2 FYNNEI. Trimming removed 6 bases at V and 6 bases at J, with 5 bases between. CDR3 length equals 10 residues. The CDR3 region has the DNA TGTGCCAGCAGCAGGGCTGAAGCTTTCTTT. Amino acid sequence: CASSRAEAFF. The whole variable domain, remainder taken from reference TRBV2 and TRBJ1-1, is EPEVTQTPSHQVTQMGQEVILRCVPISNHLYFYWYRQILGQKVEFLVSFYNNEISEKSEIFDDQFSVERPDGSNFTLKIRSTKLEDSAMYFCASSRAEAFFGQGTRLTVV.